The clone carrying this T cell receptor (beta chain) was seen at least ten times. As yet, its antigen is unknown. The data were obtained in a study of T cell repertoires in cytomegalovirus infection. J was trimmed by 6 bases and V by 6 bases; bases with no gene match: 13. Germline V CDR1 and CDR2: MDHEN, SYDVKM. The length of the CDR3 is 17 residues. TCRdb re-derived calls from the reads in MiXCR, one entry per CDR3 protein. The table lists about 490,000 distinct CDR3 sequences, 15% to 20% of them singletons, with about 24% in the top ten. Study conclusions and caveats: HLA-C-restricted TCR beta clonotypes specific for CMV led the ex vivo response.

The V call is TRBV28, the J call TRBJ2-4; 11 bases are shared with TRBD2. The sequenced material came from CD8+ T cells from PBMCs. This TCR derives from a human donor in good health (CMV status not recorded). Some clones in this sample may be carry-over from other donors' samples. The CDR3 DNA reads TGTGCCAGCAGCCCCCAACTACTAGCGGGAGATTCAAACATTCAGTACTTC. Translation gives CASSPQLLAGDSNIQYF.